Sequencing of this T cell receptor (beta chain) was carried out in a study of T cells in Graves' hyperthyroidism and ophthalmopathy. V gave up 3 bases and J gave up 3 bases, with 14 bases separating them. This CDR3 comprises 14 residues. Germline V lookup: CDR1 GTSNPN, CDR2 SVGIG (reference sequence). This clonotype was recorded many times. Amplified TCR beta CDR3 regions derived from RNA transcripts. First-round RT-PCR targeting the TCR CDR3 was performed with the HTBI primer set. TCRdb re-called the multiplex PCR reads with MiXCR, one entry per CDR3 protein. Of approximately 480,000 distinct CDR3 sequences listed, around 21% are singletons.

This chain connects TRBV30 to TRBJ1-2, with a weak D call TRBD1 (5 bases). The specimen was blood. This TCR derives from a man younger than 30 with Graves' hyperthyroidism. CDR3 residues: CAWSGDRNHYGYTF. CDR3 bases: TGTGCCTGGAGCGGGGACCGAAACCACTATGGCTACACCTTC.